Here is one TCR beta chain with its context. This record belongs to a study of blood T cell repertoires in COVID-19. Study as a whole: Acute-phase and convalescent COVID-19 samples originated in the United States, Italy and Spain. T cells, B-cell-depleted T cells, or PBMCs supplied cDNA or gDNA.

Trimming took 5 bases from V and 0 from J, leaving 11 bases between them. CDR1 is MNHEY, CDR2 SMNVEV, per germline (reference sequence). The CDR3 sequence is 16 residues long. Per the study methods: The assay estimated nucleated cells by amplifying reference gene primers. The assay was immunoSEQ multiplex PCR, and TCRdb's table has in-frame clones only and misses some. V and J calls and clone size are copied from that table; D and trimming were computed from the DNA. The sample has 70,000 or so clones, roughly 80% seen once. Material for sequencing was peripheral blood. The receptor was isolated from a woman aged 80 or over with acute or convalescent COVID-19. The V and J genes are TRBV27 and TRBJ1-6; possibly TRBD1 for D (6 bases). The chain's CDR3 is CASSPRTDSYNSPLHF. In DNA form, the CDR3 reads TGTGCCAGCAGTCCCCGGACAGACTCCTATAATTCACCCCTCCACTTT.